These 31 T cell receptor beta chains originate from one sample sequenced in a study of T cells in localized non-small cell lung cancer. Assay used: immunoSEQ multiplex PCR; TCRdb lists only in-frame clones, some missing. There are 2,500 to 3,000 clones in the sample; more than 25% occur only once, and 14% lies in the top ten. Here the sequenced sample was lung tumor tissue, taken before any cancer treatment. Receptor source: a woman between 35 and 75 years old with stage III lung adenocarcinoma.

By share, this clone ranks as large. This chain uses TRBV11-3 with TRBJ1-6, with a weak D call TRBD1 (6 bases). There are 15 residues in the CDR3. V was clipped by 1 base and J by 7 bases, with 11 bases between them. In germline, CDR1 is SGHNT, CDR2 YENEEA. The CDR3 DNA reads TGTGCCAGCAGCTTAGGAACTGGGGGCAATTCACCCCTCCACTTT. It codes for CASSLGTGGNSPLHF.

By sample share, this clone is medium-sized. This rearrangement joins TRBV11-3 to TRBJ1-2; no reliable D call. This CDR3 region has 15 residues. CDR1 is SGHNT, CDR2 YENEEA, per germline. The ends were cut back, 4 bases at V and 2 bases at J, with 14 bases in the middle. DNA of the CDR3: TGTGCCAGCAGCTCCGGGTTCACCGGAAACTATGGCTACACCTTC. Translating gives CASSSGFTGNYGYTF.

In this sample, this clone turned up a few times. The V and J genes are TRBV18 and TRBJ2-4, with D possibly being TRBD1 (6 bases). CDR1 and CDR2 (germline): KGHSH, LQKENI. The ends were cut back, 4 bases at V and 3 bases at J, with 13 bases in the middle. This CDR3 region has 15 residues. This CDR3 is CASSLQRTDKNIQYF. For the CDR3, the DNA is TGTGCCAGCTCACTACAACGGACAGACAAAAACATTCAGTACTTC.

This clone rates as large. The rearrangement uses TRBV19 and TRBJ2-7; D tentatively reads TRBD1 or TRBD2 (5 bases each). CDR3 length: 15 amino acids. Per germline, CDR1 LNHDA and CDR2 SQIVND (reference sequence). Trimming took off 0 bases at V and 5 bases at J, with 14 bases between the two ends. CDR3 in amino acids: CASSIDWGTVNEQYF. Written as DNA, the CDR3 is TGTGCCAGTAGTATAGATTGGGGGACGGTGAACGAGCAGTACTTC.

The J gene is TRBJ2-5, the V gene TRBV25-1; TRBD2 is a possible D gene (6 bases). From germline, CDR1 is MGHDK and CDR2 SYGVNS. The CDR3 spans 13 residues. Trimming removed 8 bases from V and 1 base from J, with 11 bases in between. The CDR3 reads CASEGRIQETQYF. The CDR3 nucleotides are TGTGCCAGCGAAGGGAGGATCCAAGAGACCCAGTACTTC.

This chain connects TRBV1 to TRBJ2-3. TRBV1 has pseudogene status. The CDR3 runs to 15 residues. The CDR3 region is CASGVGVGRTDTQYF. As DNA, the CDR3 is TGCGCCAGCGGGGTGGGGGTAGGGAGAACAGATACGCAGTATTTT.

The chain employs TRBV19 and TRBJ2-2; D is ambiguous. This CDR3 has 13 amino acids. With 5 bases removed from V and 5 bases from J, the gap between germline ends came to 9 bases. Germline V CDR1 and CDR2: LNHDA, SQIVND (reference sequence). In nucleotides, the CDR3 is TGTGCCAGTAGTGCCGCGAGGACCGGGGAGCTGTTTTTT. This codes for CASSAARTGELFF.

J is TRBJ1-1 and V is TRBV29-1; 12 nucleotides align to TRBD1. The CDR3 is 15 amino acids. Germline CDR1 and CDR2: SQVTM and ANQGSEA. Trimming took 2 bases from V and 7 from J; bases not matched to a gene: 8. CDR3 protein: CSVEIPGQGAREAFF. DNA of the CDR3: TGCAGCGTTGAAATCCCGGGACAGGGGGCGCGTGAAGCTTTCTTT.

The chain links TRBV9 to TRBJ1-1; D not certain. With 2 bases removed from V and 6 bases from J, the gap between germline ends came to 11 bases. Germline assignment: CDR1 SGDLS and CDR2 YYNGEE. This CDR3 is built from 13 residues. CDR3 nucleotide sequence: TGTGCCAGCAGCGTTGGTCCCGTGGCTGAAGCTTTCTTT. Protein product: CASSVGPVAEAFF.

Comment on this clone: The germline gene is not matched at one end of the junction; a read error may be the cause. This sequence joins TRBV30 and TRBJ2-7, with D perhaps assigned TRBD1 or TRBD2 (5 bases each). The CDR3 is made up of 11 amino acids. Germline assignment: CDR1 GTSNPN and CDR2 SVGIG (reference sequence). The CDR3, as DNA: TGTGCCTGGACCCTGGAGCGCCGGGGCGACTTC. It specifies CAWTLERRGDF. Based on the CDR3 plus reference TRBV30 and TRBJ2-7, the full variable domain is SQTIHQWPATLVQPVGSPLSLECTVEGTSNPNLYWYRQAAGRGLQLLFYSVGIGQISSEVPQNLSASRPQDRQFILSSKKLLLSDSGFYLCAWTLERRGDFGPGTRLTVT.

The chain combines TRBV11-3 with TRBJ2-5; 12 nucleotides agree with TRBD2. The trim removed 8 bases at V and 6 bases at J, leaving 10 bases unmatched. Germline V lookup: CDR1 SGHNT, CDR2 YENEEA. The CDR3 has 15 amino acids. The DNA for the CDR3 is TGTGCCAGCCTCGAGACTAGCGGGGGTTTTAAGACCCAGTACTTC. It translates to CASLETSGGFKTQYF. Full variable domain (missing parts from reference TRBV11-3 and TRBJ2-5): EAGVVQSPRYKIIEKKQPVAFWCNPISGHNTLYWYLQNLGQGPELLIRYENEEAVDDSQLPKDRFSAERLKGVDSTLKIQPAELGDSAVYLCASLETSGGFKTQYFGPGTRLLVL.

This clone was counted only a few times. The CDR3 coding sequence is TGTGCCAGCAGTGAAGGGACATCTCGCTATGGCTACACCTTC. Amino acid sequence: CASSEGTSRYGYTF. This rearrangement joins TRBV6-1 to TRBJ1-2; TRBD1 might be the D (5 bases). The CDR3 is made up of 14 amino acids. V lost 1 base and J 4 bases, leaving 10 bases between the germline ends. CDR1 MNHNS and CDR2 SASEGT come from the germline V gene.

A few counts support this clone. The genes are TRBV30 and TRBJ2-7; 11 nucleotides align to TRBD1. Germline CDR1 and CDR2: GTSNPN and SVGIG (reference sequence). The trim removed 2 bases at V and 5 bases at J, leaving 8 bases unmatched. This CDR3 is 15 amino acids long. CDR3 sequence: CAWSWEDRGPNEQYF. Written as DNA, the CDR3 is TGTGCCTGGAGTTGGGAGGACAGGGGGCCGAACGAGCAGTACTTC.

CDR3: CASSMGRRTIDTQYF. The CDR3 bases are TGTGCCAGTAGTATGGGGAGGAGGACCATAGATACGCAGTATTTT. V usage is TRBV19 and J usage is TRBJ2-3, with D perhaps TRBD2 (6 bases). Trimming left V 3 bases short and J 5 bases short, with 15 bases between. This CDR3 spans 15 amino acids. The V gene's germline CDR1 is LNHDA and CDR2 SQIVND (reference sequence).

The V call is TRBV19, the J call TRBJ1-2, with 12 positions matching TRBD1. V shed 7 bases, J shed 4 bases, and the junction held 10 bases outside the gene matches. The CDR3 loop spans 16 amino acids. Looked up from germline, CDR1 is LNHDA and CDR2 is SQIVND (reference sequence). CDR3 sequence (DNA): TGTGCCAGTACAGGGACAGGGGGCAGACATGGCTATGGCTACACCTTC. Protein product: CASTGTGGRHGYGYTF.

This clone appeared a few times. This chain joins TRBV5-1 and TRBJ1-2; 8 bases map to TRBD1. This CDR3 is built from 16 residues. J gave up 6 bases and V 1 base, and 11 bases lay outside the gene matches. Germline V lookup: CDR1 SGHRS, CDR2 YFSETQ. For the CDR3, the DNA is TGCGCCAGCAGCTTGCAAGGACAGGGTAATCATGATGGCTACACCTTC. This translates into CASSLQGQGNHDGYTF.

The J gene is TRBJ1-2, the V gene TRBV6-8; no reliable D call. CDR1 and CDR2 (germline): MNHGY, SAAAGT. This CDR3 comprises 14 residues. V was trimmed by 4 bases and J by 0 bases, leaving 9 bases between them. This CDR3 reads CASSSPDTNYGYTF. CDR3 DNA: TGTGCCAGCAGTTCTCCCGATACTAACTATGGCTACACCTTC.

By frequency in the sample, this clone is medium-sized (0.01 to 0.1%). The gene calls are TRBV28 and TRBJ1-2; TRBD1 aligns across 9 bases. The CDR3 runs 16 residues. Germline V CDR1 and CDR2: MDHEN, SYDVKM. The V and J ends lost 6 bases and 1 base, in that order; junction bases with no gene match: 9. The DNA for the CDR3 is TGTGCCAGCAGGACCGGGACAGGGATTTTTAACTATGGCTACACCTTC. This encodes CASRTGTGIFNYGYTF.

In this sample, this clone is medium-sized (0.01 to 0.1%). The chain recombines TRBV11-3 with TRBJ2-3, with D maybe TRBD1 (6 bases). The CDR3 length is 14 residues. Germline V lookup: CDR1 SGHNT, CDR2 YENEEA. V was trimmed by 5 bases and J by 0 bases, leaving 9 bases between them. CDR3 loop: CASSPTGSTDTQYF. The CDR3 DNA reads TGTGCCAGCAGCCCGACAGGCAGCACAGATACGCAGTATTTT. Together with reference TRBV11-3 and TRBJ2-3, the CDR3 gives the full variable domain: EAGVVQSPRYKIIEKKQPVAFWCNPISGHNTLYWYLQNLGQGPELLIRYENEEAVDDSQLPKDRFSAERLKGVDSTLKIQPAELGDSAVYLCASSPTGSTDTQYFGPGTRLTVL.

The chain recombines TRBV7-6 with TRBJ2-2; D may be TRBD1 (6 bases). This CDR3 comprises 15 residues. The V gene's germline CDR1 is SGHVS and CDR2 FNYEAQ. Trimming removed 5 bases at V and 0 bases at J, with 10 bases between. The CDR3 DNA follows: TGTGCCAGCAGCCCAACAGGGACGAACACCGGGGAGCTGTTTTTT. Protein product: CASSPTGTNTGELFF.

As DNA, the CDR3 is TGCGCCAGCAGTCATGAGAGAGACGGGAACACTGAAGCTTTCTTT. It is translated as CASSHERDGNTEAFF. The chain has TRBV5-1 and TRBJ1-1; no firm D call. V dropped 5 bases and J dropped 1 base, with 15 bases sitting between them. This CDR3 contains 15 residues. The germline gives CDR1 SGHRS, CDR2 YFSETQ.

This clone was observed a handful of times. V usage is TRBV11-3 and J usage is TRBJ1-4, with D possibly matching TRBD1 (5 bases). V dropped 2 bases and J dropped 11 bases, with 18 bases sitting between them. The CDR3 spans 15 residues. CDR1 SGHNT and CDR2 YENEEA come from the germline V gene. The CDR3, as DNA: TGTGCCAGCAGCTTAAATCCCCCCGACAGCGCGAAACTGTTTTTT. Encoded protein: CASSLNPPDSAKLFF.

The V call is TRBV18, the J call TRBJ1-1; the D is unclear. The CDR3 runs 13 residues. V was shortened by 3 bases and J by 3 bases, with 8 bases between the two germline ends. Germline V CDR1 and CDR2: KGHSH, LQKENI. The CDR3 DNA reads TGTGCCAGCTCACCCCAGGTTCACACTGAAGCTTTCTTT. Residues: CASSPQVHTEAFF.

This chain uses TRBV6-8 with TRBJ2-7; D is unresolved. With 10 bases removed from V and 2 bases from J, the gap between germline ends came to 12 bases. The CDR3 length is 12 residues. The germline V gene encodes CDR1 MNHGY and CDR2 SAAAGT. In nucleotides, the CDR3 is TGTGCCATCTCCCAGGACCCCTACGAGCAGTACTTC. Its protein is CAISQDPYEQYF.

This clone was seen more than once but under ten times. The V gene is TRBV19, the J gene TRBJ1-2; D gene ambiguous. Germline V lookup: CDR1 LNHDA, CDR2 SQIVND (reference sequence). V was cut by 5 bases and J by 8 bases, with 15 bases left in between. CDR3 size: 13 residues. DNA of the CDR3: TGTGCCAGTAGTCCTTGGTTCCCCGAGGGCTACACCTTC. Protein sequence: CASSPWFPEGYTF.

The CDR3 DNA reads as TGTGCCAGCAGTTTATCGGGGCTTGGAGCTAACTATGGCTACACCTTC. It codes for CASSLSGLGANYGYTF. J is TRBJ1-2 and V is TRBV28; a possible D gene is TRBD1 (5 bases). The CDR3 has 16 amino acids. Germline V gene sequence: CDR1 MDHEN, CDR2 SYDVKM. The V gene lost 1 base and the J gene lost 0 bases, with 12 bases spanning the gap.

The rearrangement uses TRBV19 and TRBJ1-5; D not certain. There are 15 residues in the CDR3. Per the germline V gene, CDR1 is LNHDA and CDR2 is SQIVND (reference sequence). V lost 2 bases and J 5 bases, leaving 13 bases between the germline ends. CDR3 DNA sequence: TGTGCCAGTAGTATATCTCCCCGTGGCGATCAGCCCCAGCATTTT. Residues: CASSISPRGDQPQHF.

This clone was picked up a small number of times. The genes are TRBV6-8 and TRBJ2-7, with D unresolved. CDR1 is MNHGY, CDR2 SAAAGT, per germline. The CDR3 covers 17 residues. Trimming pared 0 bases from V and 4 bases from J, leaving 19 bases between. The CDR3 sequence: CASSYSIRLPFRYEQYF. CDR3 DNA: TGTGCCAGCAGTTACTCGATCCGGCTACCCTTCAGATACGAGCAGTACTTC.

A few counts support this clone. The chain is built from TRBV29-1 and TRBJ1-1; D may be TRBD1 (6 bases). Germline V gene lookup returns CDR1 SQVTM and CDR2 ANQGSEA. The CDR3 is 13 residues long. The ends were cut back, 2 bases at V and 4 bases at J, with 11 bases in the middle. In DNA form, the CDR3 reads TGCAGCGTTGAAAGAGGCAGGGGCACTGAAGCTTTCTTT. Its protein product is CSVERGRGTEAFF.

This clone counts as large (0.1 to 1%). V gene TRBV19 combines with J gene TRBJ1-2; D possibly corresponds to TRBD1 (6 bases). CDR1 LNHDA and CDR2 SQIVND come from the germline V gene (reference sequence). Trimming left V 6 bases short and J 7 bases short, with 21 bases between. This CDR3 spans 15 amino acids. The CDR3 region has the DNA TGTGCCAGTAGACATCCTGGCAGGGGTATCGGTGGCTACACCTTC. As protein: CASRHPGRGIGGYTF. Complete variable domain (other parts from reference TRBV19 and TRBJ1-2): DGGITQSPKYLFRKEGQNVTLSCEQNLNHDAMYWYRQDPGQGLRLIYYSQIVNDFQKGDIAEGYSVSREKKESFPLTVTSAQKNPTAFYLCASRHPGRGIGGYTFGSGTRLTVV.

The chain couples TRBV29-1 to TRBJ2-5; tentative D call: TRBD2 (6 bases). The CDR3 loop spans 14 amino acids. V lost 3 bases, J lost 4 bases, and 15 bases lay in between. The germline gives CDR1 SQVTM, CDR2 ANQGSEA. As DNA, the CDR3 is TGCAGCGTTGACTTCGTAGCGGCCCGAGAGACCCAGTACTTC. The encoded protein is CSVDFVAARETQYF.